This T cell receptor beta chain was recovered during a study of blood T cell repertoires in COVID-19. On the study more broadly: Italy, Spain and the United States were the sources of the convalescent and acute COVID-19 samples. T cells, B-cell-depleted T cells, or PBMCs supplied cDNA or gDNA.

The V gene's germline CDR1 is SGHKS and CDR2 YYEKEE (reference sequence). V trimming: 5 bases; J trimming: 5 bases; junction bases outside the gene matches: 10. The CDR3 consists of 15 residues. Original processing methods: Scientists estimated how many nucleated cells there were by amplifying reference gene primers. Profiled with immunoSEQ multiplex PCR; TCRdb holds only in-frame clones, not every one. Clone size and the V and J calls come from that table; the DNA yielded D and trimming. The table records 290,000 or so clones, approximately 86% of them present only once. V is TRBV5-5 and J is TRBJ2-5, with 9 bases aligning to TRBD2. The receptor comes from a man younger than 30 with active or convalescent COVID-19. Specimen: peripheral blood. CDR3 nucleotide sequence: TGTGCCAGCAGGTCCCTTAGCGGGAGTGGGGAGACCCAGTACTTC. It is translated as CASRSLSGSGETQYF.